The present TCR beta chain was sequenced within a study of blood T cell repertoires in COVID-19. Study-level background: The United States, Italy and Spain supplied acute and convalescent COVID-19 samples. T cells, B-cell-depleted T cells, or PBMCs provided the cDNA or gDNA that served as material.

Germline CDR1 and CDR2: MGHDK and SYGVNS. The CDR3 totals 13 residues. V shed 7 bases and J shed 11 bases, with 20 bases lying between them. Original methodology: Estimates of nucleated cell counts were drawn from the amplification of reference gene primers. The table came from immunoSEQ multiplex PCR; TCRdb's copy has only in-frame clones and leaves some out. The V and J calls and the clone size are those of that table, but D and trimming were determined from the DNA. The data contain 50,000 or so clones, 87% of them singletons. V is TRBV25-1 and J is TRBJ1-1, with a tentative D call TRBD1 (5 bases). Sequencing input: peripheral blood. This receptor was taken from a human donor with active COVID-19. The donor label of this sample is uncertain. Here the CDR3 DNA reads TGTGCCAGCAAAGGCCCTGCGGGGGGGAAGGCTTTCTTT. Its protein is CASKGPAGGKAFF.